This T cell receptor (beta chain) was sequenced for a study of identifying expanded T cells in peripheral blood. Trimming removed 3 bases from V and 4 bases from J; junction bases left unmatched: 8. This CDR3 has 15 residues. Looked up from germline, CDR1 is MRHNA and CDR2 is SNTAGT. Study-level findings and limits: About 1.2 clones differed between technical replicates, versus around 16 and 19 over time.

TCRdb keeps only in-frame clones here, not all; method: immunoSEQ multiplex PCR. The sample shows over 100,000 clones, less than 90% of them seen only once. During the collection period, no donor immune events like infections were recorded. The table lists this clone with a count of one. Its specificity is unknown. The gene calls are TRBV6-4 and TRBJ1-1, with TRBD1 identical over 7 bases. The TCR was taken from a person between 18 and 75 years old in good health. Sequenced sample: blood. CDR3 sequence: CASSESDRAGTEAFF. For the CDR3, the DNA is TGTGCCAGCAGTGAATCAGACAGGGCAGGCACTGAAGCTTTCTTT.